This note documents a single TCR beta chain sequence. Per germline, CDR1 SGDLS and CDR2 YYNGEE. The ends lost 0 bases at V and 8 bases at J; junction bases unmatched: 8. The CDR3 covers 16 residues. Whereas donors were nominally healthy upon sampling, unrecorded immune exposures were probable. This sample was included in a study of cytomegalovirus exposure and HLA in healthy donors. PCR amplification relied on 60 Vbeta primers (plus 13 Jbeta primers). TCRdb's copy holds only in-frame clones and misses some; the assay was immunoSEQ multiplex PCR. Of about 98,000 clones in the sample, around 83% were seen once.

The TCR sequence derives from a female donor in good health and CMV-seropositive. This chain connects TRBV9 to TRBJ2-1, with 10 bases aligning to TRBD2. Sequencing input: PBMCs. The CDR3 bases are TGTGCCAGCAGCGTAGAGATAGCGGGAGGAGGCTATGAGCAGTTCTTC. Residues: CASSVEIAGGGYEQFF.